This T cell receptor beta chain emerged from a study of blood T cell repertoires in COVID-19 (dated by TCRdb to about 2020). For the study in its entirety: Collaborator samples came from the United States, Italy and Spain and covered acute and convalescent phases of COVID-19. The material from the prospective study consisted of cDNA or gDNA derived from T cells, B-cell-depleted T cells, or PBMCs. Deeply sampled blood TCRbeta repertoires from subjects exposed to, actively infected with, or recovered from COVID-19 were included in the dataset. The repertoires were released in a freely available public database intended as a resource for research on the immune response to SARS-CoV-2. The samples were drawn from the first 160 participants of the ongoing ImmuneRACE study and from some 1,300 subjects provided by 6 global collaborators. Sample metadata almost always included a de-identified subject ID, COVID-19 status, age in years and sex. Where HLA class I and class II types were available, the types were taken from metadata supplied by the sample provider, not from assay-based typing.

As to this clone: Which antigen it targets is not known. No base-level quality is on record; no much larger clone is a single base apart.

What the research found in general, with its limitations: Clinical and demographic metadata were provided uncurated, with the amount varying by source and participant.

TCRbeta CDR3 regions were amplified from genomic DNA using the immunoSEQ Assay, a bias-controlled multiplex PCR. The study's own analysis went as follows. Nucleated cell counts per sample were estimated from amplification of reference gene primers within the assay. To quantify the absolute abundance of each unique TCRbeta CDR3 rearrangement, sequence reads were collapsed and filtered. For each sample, productive Simpson clonality was calculated by taking the square root of Simpson's diversity index across productive rearrangements. Imported from immuneACCESS, the table was reduced by TCRdb to in-frame sequences with V and J called. These copies leave out some clones; in studies compared against another copy, an unresolved V gene accounts for under half, and the cause of the remainder is not known. V and J calls plus clone size are reproduced from that table; the DNA served to infer D and trimming. The sample table contains about 51,000 clones; only one count was recorded for about 86% of them. The ten largest clones represent 1% to 1.5% of the sample.

The CDR3 holds 14 amino acids from the cysteine to the phenylalanine. CDR3 DNA is the only sequence kept; it has 42 bases, read in frame from the first base. Clipping removes 8 bases from V and 1 base from J, with 7 as the unmatched junction base count. From a lookup of the germline V gene, CDR1 and CDR2 are SGHTA and FQGNSA. The collaborating institutions used their own protocols to collect whole blood in K2EDTA tubes. For TCRbeta analysis, collaborators shipped samples as frozen whole blood, isolated PBMCs, or DNA extracted from either of those sample types. The chain uses TRBV7-2 and TRBJ2-5, and TRBD2 aligns with 7 junction nucleotides. This clonotype was sampled from a man aged 55 to 70 with acute or convalescent COVID-19. The specimen sequenced was peripheral blood. CDR3 sequence: CASLADWAQETQYF. The DNA sequence is as follows: TGTGCCAGCCTAGCGGACTGGGCCCAAGAGACCCAGTACTTC.